Sequencing of this T cell receptor beta chain was carried out in a study of cytomegalovirus exposure and HLA in healthy donors. Overall study findings and caveats: The productive fraction for most TCR beta V segments was about 87% or about 30% in an earlier analysis. Among immune exposure information, only CMV serostatus was available.

The CDR3 sequence is 13 residues long. CDR1 and CDR2 from the germline V gene are MNHNS and SASEGT. The V and J ends lost 6 bases and 5 bases respectively, with 13 bases between them. A single count supports this clone. Its matching antigen is unknown. This PCR relied on a set of 60 Vbeta primers and 13 Jbeta primers. The repertoire was sequenced with immunoSEQ multiplex PCR; TCRdb's copy has only in-frame clones and lacks some. The sample carries more than 65,000 clones, 60% to 80% recorded once. The chain couples TRBV6-1 to TRBJ1-1, with D uncertain. This receptor was identified in a female donor in good health and CMV-seronegative. The specimen sequenced was PBMCs. Written as DNA, the CDR3 is TGTGCCAGCAGGGTGCAGAGGGATACTGAAGCTTTCTTT. Amino acid sequence: CASRVQRDTEAFF.